This TCR beta chain comes out of a study of circulating CD8 cells and anti-PD-1 response in melanoma. Overall study: Patients received intravenous nivolumab, 3 mg/kg, every 2 weeks. Broader study findings: At M1, fewer than 8% of TRB clonotypes appeared in multiple subsets. DNEG was most diverse; TIGIT repertoires were least diverse. Expanded sorted subsets were checked for tumor reactivity using peptides.

The QIAseq Immune Repertoire TCR panel built the libraries from about 16 ng of total RNA. TCRdb redid the calling of the reads with MiXCR, one entry per CDR3 protein. The sample records approximately 510 distinct CDR3 sequences, roughly 10% being singletons. From live CD3+CD8+TCRalphabeta+ cells, four PD-1 and/or TIGIT subsets were sorted. This clonotype is medium-sized by share. What it binds is not known. The clonotype was recovered from a human donor with melanoma. The sample consisted of CD8+ T cells from PBMCs, taken at baseline or after one month of anti-PD-1 therapy (not recorded which).

CDR3 sequence: CASSPGTSSYNEQFF. As DNA, the CDR3 is TGTGCCAGCAGTCCCGGGACTAGCTCCTACAATGAGCAGTTCTTC. This sequence joins TRBV27 and TRBJ2-1, with TRBD2 matching over 8 bases. CDR1 and CDR2 (germline): MNHEY, SMNVEV (reference sequence). V lost 5 bases to trimming and J lost 0 bases; unmatched junction nucleotides: 3. The CDR3 spans 15 residues.